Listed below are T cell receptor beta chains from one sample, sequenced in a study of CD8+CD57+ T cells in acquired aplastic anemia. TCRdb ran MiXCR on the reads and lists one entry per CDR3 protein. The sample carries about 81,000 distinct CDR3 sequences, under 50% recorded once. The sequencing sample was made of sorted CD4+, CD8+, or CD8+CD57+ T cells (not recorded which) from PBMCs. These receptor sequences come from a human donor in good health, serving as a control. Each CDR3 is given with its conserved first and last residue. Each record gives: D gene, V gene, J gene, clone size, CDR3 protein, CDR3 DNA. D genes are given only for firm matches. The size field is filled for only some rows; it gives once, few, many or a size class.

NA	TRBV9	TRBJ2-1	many	CASSVDPVDEQFF	TGTGCCAGCAGCGTAGACCCGGTGGATGAGCAGTTCTTC
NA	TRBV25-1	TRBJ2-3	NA	CASSARDGASTDTQYF	TGTGCCAGCAGTGCTAGAGATGGCGCAAGCACAGATACGCAGTATTTT
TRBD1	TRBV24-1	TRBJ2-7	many	CATSDPQRQGHEQYF	TGTGCCACCAGTGATCCCCAAAGACAGGGCCACGAGCAGTACTTC
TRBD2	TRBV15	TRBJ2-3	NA	CATKQGLAGGSTDTQYF	TGTGCCACCAAACAGGGGCTAGCGGGGGGTAGCACAGATACGCAGTATTTT
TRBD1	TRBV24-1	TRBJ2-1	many	CATEPGTGDVNEQFF	TGTGCCACCGAACCTGGGACAGGGGATGTTAATGAGCAGTTCTTC
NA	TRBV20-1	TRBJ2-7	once	CSARPSTSYGQYF	TGCAGTGCTAGACCGTCGACCTCCTACGGGCAGTACTTC
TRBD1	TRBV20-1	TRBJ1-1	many	CSARGTGQPITEAFF	TGCAGTGCTAGAGGAACGGGACAGCCTATAACTGAAGCTTTCTTT
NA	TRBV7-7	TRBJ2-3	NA	CASSLGPGLAGTDTQYF	TGTGCTAGCAGCTTAGGACCGGGACTCGCGGGCACAGATACGCAGTATTTT
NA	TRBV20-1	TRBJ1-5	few	CSQSGGWPQHF	TGCTCCCAGTCGGGGGGCTGGCCCCAGCATTTT
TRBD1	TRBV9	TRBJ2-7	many	CASSVEGAVYEQYF	TGTGCCAGCAGCGTAGAGGGGGCGGTCTACGAGCAGTACTTC
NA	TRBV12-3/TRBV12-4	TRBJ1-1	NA	CASLTYRENTEAFF	TGTGCCAGCCTAACTTACAGAGAGAACACTGAAGCTTTCTTT
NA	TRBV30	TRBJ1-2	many	CAWSPGTIYGYTF	TGTGCCTGGAGTCCAGGGACGATTTATGGCTACACCTTC
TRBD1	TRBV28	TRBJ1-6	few	CASRDRGTYNSPLHF	TGTGCCAGCAGGGACAGGGGAACTTATAATTCACCCCTCCACTTT
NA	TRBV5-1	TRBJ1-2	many	CASSASSGYTF	TGCGCCAGCAGCGCCTCATCTGGCTACACCTTC
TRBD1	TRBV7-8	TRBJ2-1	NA	CASSLRGQNPSNEQFF	TGTGCCAGCAGTTTACGGGGACAGAACCCAAGCAATGAGCAGTTCTTC
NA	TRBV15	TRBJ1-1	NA	CATSRPTGVNTEAFF	TGTGCCACCAGCAGGCCGACAGGCGTGAACACTGAAGCTTTCTTT
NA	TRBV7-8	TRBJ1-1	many	CASSLARGSPAEAFF	TGTGCCAGCAGCTTAGCGCGGGGCTCCCCAGCTGAAGCTTTCTTT
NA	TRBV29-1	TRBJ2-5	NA	CSVEWGQETQYF	TGCAGCGTTGAGTGGGGCCAAGAGACCCAGTACTTC
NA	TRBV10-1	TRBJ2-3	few	CASSESYTDTQYF	TGCGCCAGCAGTGAGAGCTACACAGATACGCAGTATTTT
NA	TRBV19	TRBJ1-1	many	CASSMWGVREAFF	TGTGCCAGTAGTATGTGGGGCGTGCGTGAAGCTTTCTTT
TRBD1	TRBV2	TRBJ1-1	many	CASSEGDRGGTEAFF	TGTGCCAGCAGTGAAGGGGACAGGGGGGGCACTGAAGCTTTCTTT
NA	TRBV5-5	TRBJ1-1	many	CASSLRGDTEAFF	TGTGCCAGCAGCTTAAGAGGGGACACTGAAGCTTTCTTT
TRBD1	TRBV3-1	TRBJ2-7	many	CASSQRPGGYEQYF	TGTGCCAGCAGCCAAAGGCCAGGGGGCTACGAGCAGTACTTC
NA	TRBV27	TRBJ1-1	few	CASSLRGQNTEAFF	TGTGCCAGCAGTTTGCGGGGACAGAACACTGAAGCTTTCTTT
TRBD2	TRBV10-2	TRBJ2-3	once	CASSTLAGGADTQYF	TGCGCCAGCAGCACTCTAGCGGGGGGCGCAGATACGCAGTATTTT
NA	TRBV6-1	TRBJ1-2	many	CASNDRGHYGYTF	TGTGCCAGCAACGACCGGGGGCACTATGGCTACACCTTC
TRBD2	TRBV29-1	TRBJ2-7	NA	CSTSLAGLYEQYF	TGCAGCACCTCGTTAGCGGGGCTGTACGAGCAGTACTTC